This paragraph covers one T cell receptor (beta chain) sequence. No antigen is known for it. These data belong to a study of OX40 agonist ivuxolimab in advanced cancers. Whole-study results and caveats: The specificity for antigen of the expanded peripheral T cells was not determined.

The CDR3 is made up of 15 amino acids. CDR1 is SQVTM and CDR2 is ANQGSEA in the germline V gene. V was cut by 4 bases and J by 3 bases, with 19 bases left in between. Clones were read by immunoSEQ multiplex PCR, and TCRdb kept only the in-frame ones, dropping some. The data show 55,000 to 75,000 clones, with 80% to 90% seen just once and about 0.7% held by the top ten. The receptor was isolated from an adult with an advanced solid tumor such as melanoma, head and neck, liver or kidney cancer. The gene calls are TRBV29-1 and TRBJ2-7; TRBD2 is a possible D gene (5 bases). Sample: CD4+ or CD8+ T cells sorted from blood, taken in a trial of the OX40 agonist ivuxolimab. The CDR3 DNA reads TGCAGCGTTGCTGGGCGGGCCAGAAAAGACTACGAGCAGTACTTC. Translation: CSVAGRARKDYEQYF.